This T cell receptor beta chain was retrieved from a study of shared clonotypes between healthy human individuals. TCRdb's table, derived via immunoSEQ multiplex PCR, lists solely in-frame clones and lacks some. This sample has millions of clones, with approximately 94% found just once. Regarding this clone: Different DNA sequences within this sample yield the same CDR3.

This CDR3 is 16 amino acids long. V shed 5 bases and J shed 4 bases, with 18 bases lying between them. CDR1 is MNHEY and CDR2 is SMNVEV in the germline V gene (reference sequence). CD45RO negativity and positive selection for CCR7 defined naive CD8 cells, a population that excluded terminally differentiated effector memory CD45RA+ cells. The source is a man aged 18-30 years in good health. J is TRBJ2-1 and V is TRBV27; D might be TRBD2 (6 bases). The sample consisted of naive CD8+ T cells sorted from blood. CDR3 in amino acids: CASSPSTGEAYNEQFF. CDR3 nucleotides: TGTGCCAGCAGTCCATCGACGGGAGAGGCTTACAATGAGCAGTTCTTC.